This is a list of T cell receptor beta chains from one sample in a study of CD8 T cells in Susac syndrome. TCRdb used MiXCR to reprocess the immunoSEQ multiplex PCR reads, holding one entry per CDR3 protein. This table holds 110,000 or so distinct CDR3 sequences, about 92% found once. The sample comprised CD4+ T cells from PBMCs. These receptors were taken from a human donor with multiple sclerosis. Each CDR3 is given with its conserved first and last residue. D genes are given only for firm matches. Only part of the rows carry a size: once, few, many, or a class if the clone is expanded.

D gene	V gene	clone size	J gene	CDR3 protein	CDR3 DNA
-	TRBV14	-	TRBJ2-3	CASSQARQSTDTQYF	TGTGCCAGCAGCCAAGCACGACAGAGCACAGATACGCAGTATTTT
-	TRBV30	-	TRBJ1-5	CAWSGSNNQPQHF	TGTGCCTGGAGTGGGTCGAACAATCAGCCCCAGCATTTT
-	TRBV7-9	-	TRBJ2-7	CASTPLFGLSSYEQYF	TGTGCCAGCACCCCGTTATTCGGGCTTAGCTCCTACGAGCAGTACTTC
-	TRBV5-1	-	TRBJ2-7	CASSLDQGTYEQYF	TGCGCCAGCAGCTTAGATCAGGGGACCTACGAGCAGTACTTC
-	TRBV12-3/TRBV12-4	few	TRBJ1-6	CASSRGSYNSPLHF	TGTGCCAGCAGTCGCGGATCCTATAATTCACCCCTCCACTTT
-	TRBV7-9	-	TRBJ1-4	CASSYPANEKLFF	TGTGCCAGCAGCTACCCCGCAAATGAAAAACTGTTTTTT
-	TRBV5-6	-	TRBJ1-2	CASSVRAGLGYTF	TGTGCCAGCAGCGTTCGCGCGGGGTTAGGCTACACCTTC
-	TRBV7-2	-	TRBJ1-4	CASSSTFGGGEKLFF	TGTGCCAGCAGCTCCACCTTTGGGGGTGGTGAAAAACTGTTTTTT
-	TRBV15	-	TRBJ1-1	CATSRDRGAYEAFF	TGTGCCACCAGCAGAGATCGGGGCGCTTATGAAGCTTTCTTT
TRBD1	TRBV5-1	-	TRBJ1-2	CASSSNWGGQGQGYTF	TGCGCCAGCAGCTCTAATTGGGGGGGACAGGGTCAAGGCTACACCTTC
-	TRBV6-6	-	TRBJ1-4	CASSYRGNEKLFF	TGTGCCAGCAGTTACAGGGGGAATGAAAAACTGTTTTTT
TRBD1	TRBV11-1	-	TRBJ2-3	CASSLNRGDTQYF	TGTGCCAGCAGCTTAAACAGGGGAGATACGCAGTATTTT
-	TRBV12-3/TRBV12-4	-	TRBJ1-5	CASSSVGSNQPQHF	TGTGCCAGCAGTAGTGTTGGTAGCAATCAGCCCCAGCATTTT
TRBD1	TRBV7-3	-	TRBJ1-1	CASSLDRNSEAFF	TGTGCCAGCAGCTTGGACAGGAACTCTGAAGCTTTCTTT
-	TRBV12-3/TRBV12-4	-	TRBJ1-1	CAIQGNTEAFF	TGTGCTATACAGGGGAACACTGAAGCTTTCTTT
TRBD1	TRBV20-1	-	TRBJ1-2	CSADRGSEDYGYTF	TGCAGTGCGGACAGGGGGTCGGAGGACTATGGCTACACCTTC
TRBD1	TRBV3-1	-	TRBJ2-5	CASSQYGTGTLQETQYF	TGTGCCAGCAGCCAATACGGGACAGGGACCCTCCAAGAGACCCAGTACTTC
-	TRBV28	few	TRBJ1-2	CASSLDTNYGYTF	TGTGCCAGCAGTTTGGATACTAACTATGGCTACACCTTC
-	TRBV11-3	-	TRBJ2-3	CASSTTLRFLGTDTQYF	TGTGCCAGCAGCACCACTCTACGGTTCTTGGGCACAGATACGCAGTATTTT
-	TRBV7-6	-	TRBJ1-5	CASSLAGRAQHF	TGTGCCAGCAGCTTAGCCGGTCGCGCCCAGCATTTT
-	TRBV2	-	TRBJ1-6	CASGINNSPLHF	TGTGCCAGCGGTATTAATAATTCACCCCTCCACTTT
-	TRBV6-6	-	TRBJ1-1	CASSYGVGKGRAFF	TGTGCCAGCAGTTACGGAGTAGGTAAGGGGAGAGCTTTCTTT
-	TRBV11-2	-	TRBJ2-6	CASSLRGGLFSGANVLTF	TGTGCCAGCAGCTTAAGAGGGGGATTATTCTCTGGGGCCAACGTCCTGACTTTC
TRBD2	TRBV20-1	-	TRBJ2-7	CSRGEGYEQYF	TGCAGCCGGGGGGAGGGTTACGAGCAGTACTTC
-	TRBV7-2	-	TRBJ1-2	CASSLRGWGYTF	TGTGCCAGCAGCTTGCGGGGCTGGGGCTACACCTTC
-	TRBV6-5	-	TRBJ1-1	CASSRRGGVGEAFF	TGTGCCAGCAGCCGCCGGGGAGGGGTGGGTGAAGCTTTCTTT
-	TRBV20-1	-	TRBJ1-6	CSASRGEGSYSPLHF	TGCAGTGCTTCAAGGGGGGAGGGGTCCTATTCACCCCTCCACTTT
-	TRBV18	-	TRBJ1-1	CASSAGATEAFF	TGTGCCAGCTCGGCGGGGGCTACTGAAGCTTTCTTT
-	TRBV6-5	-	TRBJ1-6	CASSSGTGASSPLHF	TGTGCCAGCAGCTCCGGGACTGGGGCGAGTTCACCCCTCCACTTT
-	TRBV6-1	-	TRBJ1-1	CASSELREAFF	TGTGCCAGCAGTGAGCTTCGGGAAGCTTTCTTT
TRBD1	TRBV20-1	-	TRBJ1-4	CSARVQGNEKLFF	TGCAGTGCTAGGGTACAGGGGAATGAAAAACTGTTTTTT
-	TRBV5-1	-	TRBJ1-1	CASSSRTGSGTEAFF	TGCGCCAGCAGCTCGCGGACCGGCAGTGGTACTGAAGCTTTCTTT
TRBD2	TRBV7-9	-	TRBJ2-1	CASSRVSGDNEQFF	TGTGCCAGCAGCCGCGTTAGCGGGGACAATGAGCAGTTCTTC
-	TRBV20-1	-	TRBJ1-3	CSAGKSNSGNTIYF	TGCAGTGCGGGCAAGTCGAACTCTGGAAACACCATATATTTT
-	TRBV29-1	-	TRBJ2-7	CSVEKGLGEEQYF	TGCAGCGTTGAAAAGGGCCTCGGTGAAGAGCAGTACTTC
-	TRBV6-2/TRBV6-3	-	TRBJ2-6	CASKVAGANVLTF	TGTGCCAGCAAGGTTGCTGGGGCCAACGTCCTGACTTTC
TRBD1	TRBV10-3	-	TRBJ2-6	CAISEGQGVGANVLTF	TGTGCCATCAGTGAAGGACAGGGGGTCGGGGCCAACGTCCTGACTTTC
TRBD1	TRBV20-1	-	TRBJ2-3	CSVTGTGGTDTQYF	TGCAGCGTGACCGGGACAGGGGGCACAGATACGCAGTATTTT
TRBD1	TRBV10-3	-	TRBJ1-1	CAISGGEGQPKEAFF	TGTGCCATCAGTGGCGGGGAGGGACAGCCAAAAGAAGCTTTCTTT
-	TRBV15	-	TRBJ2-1	CATSTWTETYNEQFF	TGTGCCACCAGCACCTGGACAGAGACCTACAATGAGCAGTTCTTC
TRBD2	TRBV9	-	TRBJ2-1	CASSRTRDYNEQFF	TGTGCCAGCAGCCGGACTAGAGACTACAATGAGCAGTTCTTC
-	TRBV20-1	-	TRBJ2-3	CSASKAGAGTDTQYF	TGCAGTGCAAGCAAAGCGGGCGCGGGGACAGATACGCAGTATTTT
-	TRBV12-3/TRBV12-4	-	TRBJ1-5	CASRTGLQGQPQHF	TGTGCCAGCCGAACCGGGCTCCAAGGGCAGCCCCAGCATTTT
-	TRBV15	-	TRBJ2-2	CATSRTFRELFF	TGTGCCACCAGCAGAACATTCCGGGAGCTGTTTTTT
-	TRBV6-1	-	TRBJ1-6	CASTEGQRELGSPLHF	TGTGCCAGCACAGAGGGCCAGAGAGAACTGGGTTCACCCCTCCACTTT
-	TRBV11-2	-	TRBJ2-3	CASSLGDSTDTQYF	TGTGCCAGCAGCTTAGGGGACAGCACAGATACGCAGTATTTT
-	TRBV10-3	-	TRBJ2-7	CAISREEGGGQYF	TGTGCCATCTCTCGCGAGGAGGGGGGCGGGCAGTACTTC
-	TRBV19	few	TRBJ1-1	CASTGNTEAFF	TGTGCCAGTACGGGGAACACTGAAGCTTTCTTT
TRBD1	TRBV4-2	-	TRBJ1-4	CASSRPGQSNEKLFF	TGTGCCAGCAGCCGGCCGGGACAGAGTAATGAAAAACTGTTTTTT
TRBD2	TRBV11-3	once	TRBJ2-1	CASRPVAGANEQFF	TGTGCCAGCAGACCCGTAGCGGGGGCCAACGAGCAGTTCTTC
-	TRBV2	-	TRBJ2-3	CASTVRTDTQYF	TGTGCCAGCACCGTTAGAACAGATACGCAGTATTTT
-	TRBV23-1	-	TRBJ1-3	CASSQSRRGGNTIYF	TGCGCCAGCAGTCAATCGCGGAGGGGAGGAAACACCATATATTTT
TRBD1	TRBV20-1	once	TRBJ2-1	CSARQGASYNEQFF	TGCAGTGCTAGACAGGGGGCGTCATACAATGAGCAGTTCTTC
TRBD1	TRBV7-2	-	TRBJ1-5	CASSSDRGRQPQHF	TGTGCCAGCAGCTCGGACAGGGGAAGGCAGCCCCAGCATTTT
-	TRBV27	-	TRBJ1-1	CASSFRGAHMGNTEAFF	TGTGCCAGCAGTTTCCGGGGGGCGCATATGGGGAACACTGAAGCTTTCTTT
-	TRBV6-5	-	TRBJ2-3	CASSYSMRGPSTDTQYF	TGTGCCAGCAGTTACTCGATGCGGGGACCTAGCACAGATACGCAGTATTTT
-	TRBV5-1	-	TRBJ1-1	CASSPIGTTNTEAFF	TGCGCCAGCTCCCCAATAGGGACGACAAACACTGAAGCTTTCTTT
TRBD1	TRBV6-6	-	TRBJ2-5	CASSYPGQGKQETQYF	TGTGCCAGCAGTTACCCCGGACAGGGGAAGCAAGAGACCCAGTACTTC